The sequence of this TCR beta chain was determined in a study of Ad26.COV2.S vaccination and SARS-CoV-2 variants. Study conclusions and caveats: Possibly, TCR breadth and depth analyses underestimated total T cell responses. The study found higher spike-specific TCR breadth in vaccine than placebo recipients. Recipients of either vaccine or placebo displayed similar breadth of non-spike TCRs.

V trimming: 6 bases; J trimming: 4 bases; junction bases outside the gene matches: 11. The CDR3 length is 15 residues. Germline V lookup: CDR1 MNHEY, CDR2 SVGAGI. Clones were read by immunoSEQ multiplex PCR, and TCRdb kept only the in-frame ones, dropping some. This table holds roughly 320,000 clones, roughly 84% found once. This sample's treatment: some 20 received Ad26.COV2.S at low or high dose, single or two shots; roughly five received placebo; per-sample allocation not given. Specimens were obtained on day 63 following the first vaccine or placebo injection. Comments on this clone: Its antigen is not identified.

The TCR was taken from a person aged 18-65 years who received the Ad26.COV2.S COVID-19 vaccine or a placebo. The V and J genes are TRBV6-5 and TRBJ2-7; 8 positions agree with TRBD1. This sample comprised peripheral blood, obtained in a trial of Ad26.COV2.S vaccine versus placebo. CDR3: CASRRYQGAEYEQYF. The CDR3 coding sequence is TGTGCCAGCAGGAGATATCAGGGGGCTGAGTACGAGCAGTACTTC.